This is a list of T cell receptor beta chains from one sample in a study of CD8+ T cells in alopecia areata. Sequencing was performed with immunoSEQ multiplex PCR; in TCRdb, only in-frame clones are kept and a portion is missing. The table shows 150,000 to 200,000 clones, with less than 80% occurring only once. The sequencing here drew on CD4+ T cells sorted from blood, taken at week 24, from a patient treated with tofacitinib. These receptor sequences come from a human donor with alopecia areata. Each CDR3 is given with its conserved first and last residue. Fields, in order: J gene, clone size, D gene, V gene, CDR3 protein, CDR3 DNA. D genes are given only for firm matches. Rows may omit the clone size; those that give it use once, few, many or a size class.

J: TRBJ2-3
size: -
D: -
V: TRBV19
CDR3: CASSIRDSTDTQYF
DNA: TGTGCCAGTAGTATCCGGGATAGCACAGATACGCAGTATTTT

J: TRBJ1-1
size: few
D: -
V: TRBV6-6
CDR3: CASRRENTEAFF
DNA: TGTGCCAGCAGAAGGGAAAACACTGAAGCTTTCTTT

J: TRBJ1-5
size: few
D: TRBD1
V: TRBV29-1
CDR3: CSVAAGQGANQPQHF
DNA: TGCAGCGTTGCCGCCGGACAGGGGGCGAATCAGCCCCAGCATTTT

J: TRBJ2-3
size: -
D: -
V: TRBV29-1
CDR3: CSVWDNPTQYF
DNA: TGCAGCGTTTGGGACAATCCTACGCAGTATTTT

J: TRBJ2-5
size: few
D: TRBD2
V: TRBV6-5
CDR3: CASSFSGGAETQYF
DNA: TGTGCCAGCAGTTTCTCGGGGGGGGCAGAGACCCAGTACTTC

J: TRBJ1-1
size: -
D: -
V: TRBV9
CDR3: CASSVGANTEAFF
DNA: TGTGCCAGCAGCGTAGGTGCAAACACTGAAGCTTTCTTT

J: TRBJ2-3
size: few
D: TRBD1
V: TRBV29-1
CDR3: CSVADRGDTQYF
DNA: TGCAGCGTTGCGGACAGGGGAGATACGCAGTATTTT

J: TRBJ1-1
size: -
D: -
V: TRBV6-5
CDR3: CASSYSVGRVNTEAFF
DNA: TGTGCCAGCAGTTACTCAGTCGGCAGGGTGAACACTGAAGCTTTCTTT

J: TRBJ2-2
size: -
D: -
V: TRBV29-1
CDR3: CSVTRGSLTGELFF
DNA: TGCAGCGTTACAAGGGGATCACTCACCGGGGAGCTGTTTTTT

J: TRBJ2-3
size: -
D: -
V: TRBV6-5
CDR3: CASSFRNRATDTQYF
DNA: TGTGCCAGCAGTTTTAGGAACAGAGCCACAGATACGCAGTATTTT

J: TRBJ2-4
size: -
D: TRBD1
V: TRBV19
CDR3: CASSIIRQGTKNIQYF
DNA: TGTGCCAGTAGTATCATACGACAGGGGACCAAAAACATTCAGTACTTC

J: TRBJ2-3
size: -
D: -
V: TRBV7-2
CDR3: CASSGGSPDTQYF
DNA: TGTGCCAGCAGTGGGGGCAGCCCAGATACGCAGTATTTT

J: TRBJ2-7
size: -
D: -
V: TRBV29-1
CDR3: CSVVEGHMGSEQYF
DNA: TGCAGCGTTGTGGAGGGACACATGGGCTCCGAGCAGTACTTC

J: TRBJ1-5
size: -
D: -
V: TRBV30
CDR3: CAWSGRGLDQPQHF
DNA: TGTGCCTGGAGTGGCCGGGGGCTTGATCAGCCCCAGCATTTT